A single sample is the source of the 17 T cell receptor beta chains below, sequenced in a study of T cells in Graves' hyperthyroidism and ophthalmopathy. Amplified TCR beta CDR3 regions came from RNA transcripts. The primer set for the first-round RT-PCR of the TCR CDR3 was HTBI. TCRdb fed the multiplex PCR reads into MiXCR, producing one record per CDR3 protein. This repertoire shows under 650,000 distinct CDR3 sequences, 16% found once; its top ten account for 3% to 4%. Sequencing used blood. The receptors were sampled from a woman aged 25 to 45 with Graves' hyperthyroidism.

This clonotype was recorded at least ten times. The V call is TRBV3-1, the J call TRBJ1-2; D unclear. Trimming stripped 1 base from V and 2 bases from J, with 8 bases between. CDR3 length: 14 amino acids. Per the germline V gene, CDR1 is LGHDT and CDR2 is YNNKEL (reference sequence). In nucleotides, the CDR3 is TGTGCCAGCAGCCAAGTTGGACGGAACTATGGCTACACCTTC. It yields the protein CASSQVGRNYGYTF.

The genes are TRBV30 and TRBJ2-1, with unresolved D. Trimming shortened V by 4 bases and J by 1 base, and 5 bases separated the two germline ends. The germline V gene encodes CDR1 GTSNPN and CDR2 SVGIG (reference sequence). The CDR3 consists of 12 residues. CDR3: CAWTRSYNEQFF. The CDR3 DNA reads as TGTGCCTGGACCCGGTCCTACAATGAGCAGTTCTTC.

This clonotype came up a few times. The chain uses TRBV5-1 and TRBJ2-2; TRBD2 matches at 7 bases. The ends lost 4 bases at V and 0 bases at J; junction bases unmatched: 6. CDR1 SGHRS and CDR2 YFSETQ come from the germline V gene. CDR3 length equals 16 residues. The CDR3 sequence: CASSAGDRTNTGELFF. CDR3 bases: TGCGCCAGCAGCGCGGGGGACCGGACGAACACCGGGGAGCTGTTTTTT. Filled out from reference TRBV5-1 and TRBJ2-2, the complete variable domain reads KAGVTQTPRYLIKTRGQQVTLSCSPISGHRSVSWYQQTPGQGLQFLFEYFSETQRNKGNFPGRFSGRQFSNSRSEMNVSTLELGDSALYLCASSAGDRTNTGELFFGEGSRLTVL.

This clonotype has ten or more counts. This sequence joins TRBV6-1 and TRBJ2-5, with TRBD2 matching over 7 bases. CDR1 and CDR2 (germline): MNHNS, SASEGT. The junction had 3 bases not matched to a gene; V was cut back by 6 bases and J by 5 bases. This CDR3 comprises 12 residues. CDR3 coding DNA: TGTGCCAGCAGCTGGGGAGGGGAGACCCAGTACTTC. Encoded protein: CASSWGGETQYF.

This clonotype has ten or more counts. The chain links TRBV3-1 to TRBJ1-3; D gene uncertain. This CDR3 has 14 residues. Trimming left V 4 bases short and J 3 bases short, with 10 bases between. From germline, CDR1 is LGHDT and CDR2 YNNKEL (reference sequence). The CDR3 is CASSLGADGNTIYF. CDR3 nucleotide sequence: TGTGCCAGCAGCCTGGGAGCGGATGGAAACACCATATATTTT.

V gene TRBV10-2 combines with J gene TRBJ1-4; D is uncertain. Germline V gene lookup returns CDR1 WSHSY and CDR2 SAAADI. The CDR3 runs 15 residues. Trimming removed 3 bases from V and 0 bases from J, with 8 bases in between. The CDR3 nucleotides read TGCGCCAGCAGTGACGTCATTGCAACTAATGAAAAACTGTTTTTT. It translates to CASSDVIATNEKLFF.

This clonotype was found many times. V usage is TRBV28 and J usage is TRBJ2-1; the D gene is possibly TRBD2 (6 bases). Germline assignment: CDR1 MDHEN and CDR2 SYDVKM. CDR3 size: 16 residues. V lost 2 bases to trimming and J lost 0 bases, with 11 bases between them. CDR3 bases: TGTGCCAGCAGTTTACCGGCGGGGAGCTCCTACAATGAGCAGTTCTTC. Translating it yields CASSLPAGSSYNEQFF.

There are many counts of this clonotype. The J gene is TRBJ2-2, the V gene TRBV28, with TRBD1 matching over 9 bases. From germline, CDR1 is MDHEN and CDR2 SYDVKM. This CDR3 spans 15 amino acids. Unmatched junction bases numbered 6, after V lost 4 bases and J lost 6 bases. The CDR3 sequence: CASSYSGTGPGELFF. In DNA form, the CDR3 reads TGTGCCAGCAGTTATTCTGGGACAGGGCCCGGGGAGCTGTTTTTT.

The chain uses TRBV11-3 and TRBJ2-5, with 11 bases that match TRBD2. V lost 1 base and J lost 2; bases outside the gene matches: 9. The CDR3 runs 18 residues. From germline, CDR1 is SGHNT and CDR2 YENEEA. In DNA, the CDR3 is TGTGCCAGCAGCTTAGTTGGTCCGGGACTAGCGGAACAAGAGACCCAGTACTTC. As protein: CASSLVGPGLAEQETQYF.

Many counts were recorded for this clonotype. The V gene is TRBV19, the J gene TRBJ2-7; TRBD1 is a possible D gene (6 bases). The CDR3 contains 13 residues. With 9 bases removed from V and 3 bases from J, the gap between germline ends came to 15 bases. The V gene's germline CDR1 is LNHDA and CDR2 SQIVND (reference sequence). The CDR3 DNA follows: TGTGCCAGCTCCACGACAGGAGGCTACGAGCAGTACTTC. Residues: CASSTTGGYEQYF.

This clonotype was seen many times. The chain uses TRBV12-3 or TRBV12-4 and TRBJ1-2; the D is unclear. This CDR3 region has 14 residues. Trimming took off 6 bases at V and 6 bases at J, with 17 bases between the two ends. The chain's CDR3 is CASSGPGLLDGYTF. The CDR3 bases are TGTGCCAGCAGCGGTCCGGGCCTTCTAGATGGCTACACCTTC.

This clonotype was seen at least ten times. This CDR3 is CASSTGPRGYTF. The CDR3 bases are TGTGCCAGCAGCACGGGACCTAGAGGCTACACCTTC. The gene calls are TRBV12-3 or TRBV12-4 and TRBJ1-2; D perhaps matches TRBD1 (5 bases). The CDR3 is 12 residues long. Trimming pared 6 bases from V and 8 bases from J, leaving 13 bases between.

The table lists this clonotype with many counts. This chain connects TRBV28 to TRBJ1-1, with a tentative D call TRBD1 (6 bases). From germline, CDR1 is MDHEN and CDR2 SYDVKM. CDR3 size: 15 residues. Trimming removed 3 bases at V and 4 bases at J, with 15 bases between. The CDR3: CASSLNYRAGTEAFF. The CDR3 DNA follows: TGTGCCAGCAGTTTGAATTACAGGGCGGGCACTGAAGCTTTCTTT.

This clonotype was counted many times. The chain recombines TRBV29-1 with TRBJ2-7, with 7 bases that match TRBD1. V shed 7 bases, J shed 5 bases, and the junction held 5 bases outside the gene matches. Per germline, CDR1 SQVTM and CDR2 ANQGSEA. CDR3 length: 11 amino acids. The CDR3 DNA follows: TGCAGCGGTAACAGGGGTGACGAGCAGTACTTC. It is translated as CSGNRGDEQYF.

This clonotype was recorded a few times. The V and J genes are TRBV9 and TRBJ2-3; weak D call: TRBD2 (5 bases). V gave up 4 bases and J gave up 4 bases, with 16 bases separating them. The CDR3 contains 15 residues. CDR1 is SGDLS and CDR2 is YYNGEE in the germline V gene. The CDR3 nucleotides read TGTGCCAGCAGCCCCAGCGGAGCGCCCCCAGATACGCAGTATTTT. It is translated as CASSPSGAPPDTQYF.

This clonotype was seen a few times. The V and J genes are TRBV2 and TRBJ2-7; D possibly corresponds to TRBD2 (6 bases). CDR1 and CDR2 from the germline V gene are SNHLY and FYNNEI. This CDR3 contains 13 residues. V was pared by 7 bases and J by 0 bases, with 10 bases between. The CDR3 sequence: CASIAGSSYEQYF. Here the CDR3 DNA reads TGTGCCAGCATTGCGGGGAGCTCCTACGAGCAGTACTTC.

The table lists this clonotype with many counts. The chain couples TRBV12-5 to TRBJ2-1, with 9 bases identical to TRBD2. The CDR3 is 16 amino acids. After removal of 4 bases from V and 4 bases from J, the junction contained 8 bases not matched to a gene. From germline, CDR1 is LGHNT and CDR2 FRNRAP. The chain's CDR3 is CASGSPSGRPYNEQFF. In nucleotides, the CDR3 is TGTGCTAGTGGTTCCCCCAGCGGGAGGCCGTACAATGAGCAGTTCTTC.